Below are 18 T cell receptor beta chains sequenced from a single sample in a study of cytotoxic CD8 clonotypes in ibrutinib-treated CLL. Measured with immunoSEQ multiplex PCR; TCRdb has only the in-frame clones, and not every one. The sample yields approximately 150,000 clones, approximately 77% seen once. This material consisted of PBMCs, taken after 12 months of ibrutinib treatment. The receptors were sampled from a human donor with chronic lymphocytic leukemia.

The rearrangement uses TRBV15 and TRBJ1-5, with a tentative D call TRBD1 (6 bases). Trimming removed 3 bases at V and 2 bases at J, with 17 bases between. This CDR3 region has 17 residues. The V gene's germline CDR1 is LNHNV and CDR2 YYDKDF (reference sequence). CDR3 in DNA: TGTGCCACCAGCAGCGATTACAGGGAGAGAGGCAATCAGCCCCAGCATTTT. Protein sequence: CATSSDYRERGNQPQHF.

The DNA of the CDR3 is TGTGCCAGCAGTGCCTGGTCGGGCGGCTACACCTTC. This gives the protein CASSAWSGGYTF. The rearrangement joins TRBV27 to TRBJ1-2, with D uncertain. V lost 5 bases and J lost 8, with 12 bases in between. The length of the CDR3 is 12 residues. From germline, CDR1 is MNHEY and CDR2 SMNVEV (reference sequence).

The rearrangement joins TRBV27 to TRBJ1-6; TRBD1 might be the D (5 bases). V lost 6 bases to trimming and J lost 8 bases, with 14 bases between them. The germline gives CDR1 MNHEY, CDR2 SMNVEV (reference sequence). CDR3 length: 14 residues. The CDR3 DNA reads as TGTGCCAGCAGGGAAGGACATTCGTATTCACCCCTCCACTTT. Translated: CASREGHSYSPLHF.

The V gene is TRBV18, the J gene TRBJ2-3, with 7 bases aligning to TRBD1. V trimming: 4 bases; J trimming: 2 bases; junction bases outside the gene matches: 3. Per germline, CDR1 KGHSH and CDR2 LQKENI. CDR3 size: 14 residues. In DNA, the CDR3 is TGTGCCAGCTCACAGGGACAGAACACAGATACGCAGTATTTT. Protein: CASSQGQNTDTQYF.

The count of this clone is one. The CDR3, as DNA: TGTGCCAGCTCACCGCGGGTATGGGCAGTGAAACCCTCTGGGGCCAACGTCCTGACTTTC. This sequence encodes CASSPRVWAVKPSGANVLTF. This chain links TRBV18 with TRBJ2-6, with a tentative D call TRBD2 (5 bases). V lost 3 bases, J lost 0 bases, and 21 bases lay in between. Per the germline V gene, CDR1 is KGHSH and CDR2 is LQKENI. The CDR3 covers 20 residues.

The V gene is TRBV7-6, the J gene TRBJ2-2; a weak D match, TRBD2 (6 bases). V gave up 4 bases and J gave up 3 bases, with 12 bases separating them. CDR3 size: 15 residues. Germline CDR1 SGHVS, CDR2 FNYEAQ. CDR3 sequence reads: CASSSAWGDTGELFF. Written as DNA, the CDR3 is TGTGCCAGCAGCTCCGCTTGGGGGGACACCGGGGAGCTGTTTTTT.

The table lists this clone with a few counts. Here the CDR3 reads CASSAESSSNQPQHF. The CDR3 DNA follows: TGTGCCAGCAGTGCCGAATCGAGTAGCAATCAGCCCCAGCATTTT. The J gene is TRBJ1-5, the V gene TRBV6-1, with no clear D. The germline V and J ends were trimmed by 4 bases and 0 bases, with 10 bases remaining between them. The V gene's germline CDR1 is MNHNS and CDR2 SASEGT. The CDR3 is made up of 15 amino acids.

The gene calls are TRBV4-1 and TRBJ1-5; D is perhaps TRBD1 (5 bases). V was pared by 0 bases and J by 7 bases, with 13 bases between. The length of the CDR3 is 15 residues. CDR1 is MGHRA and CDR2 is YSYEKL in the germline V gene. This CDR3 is CASSQDPSGYQPQHF. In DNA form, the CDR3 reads TGCGCCAGCAGCCAAGATCCGTCAGGGTACCAGCCCCAGCATTTT.

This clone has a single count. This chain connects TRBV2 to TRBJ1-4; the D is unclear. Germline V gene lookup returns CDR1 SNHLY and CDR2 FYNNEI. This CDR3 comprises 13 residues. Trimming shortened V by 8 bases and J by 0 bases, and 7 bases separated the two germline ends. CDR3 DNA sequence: TGTGCCAGCGACGGAGCAACTAATGAAAAACTGTTTTTT. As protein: CASDGATNEKLFF.

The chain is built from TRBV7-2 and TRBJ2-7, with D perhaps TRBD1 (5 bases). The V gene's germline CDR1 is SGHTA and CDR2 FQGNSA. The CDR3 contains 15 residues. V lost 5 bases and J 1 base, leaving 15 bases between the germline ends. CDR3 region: CASSNGRTSSYEQYF. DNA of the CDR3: TGTGCCAGCAGCAATGGAAGGACAAGTTCCTACGAGCAGTACTTC. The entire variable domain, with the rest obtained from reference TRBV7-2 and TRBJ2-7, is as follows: GAGVSQSPSNKVTEKGKDVELRCDPISGHTALYWYRQSLGQGLEFLIYFQGNSAPDKSGLPSDRFSAERTGGSVSTLTIQRTQQEDSAVYLCASSNGRTSSYEQYFGPGTRLTVT.

This chain's CDR3 is CASSSFTSNYGYTF. CDR3 in DNA: TGTGCCAGCAGCTCCTTTACTTCTAACTATGGCTACACCTTC. The J gene is TRBJ1-2, the V gene TRBV7-2; D is uncertain. This CDR3 has 14 residues. Germline-derived CDR1 and CDR2 are SGHTA and FQGNSA. V shed 4 bases and J shed 0 bases, with 9 bases lying between them.

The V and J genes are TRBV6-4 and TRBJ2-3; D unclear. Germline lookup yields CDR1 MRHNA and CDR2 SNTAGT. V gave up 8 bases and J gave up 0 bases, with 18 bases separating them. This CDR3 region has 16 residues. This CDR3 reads CASRAMGGTSTDTQYF. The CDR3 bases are TGTGCCAGCCGTGCGATGGGCGGAACTAGCACAGATACGCAGTATTTT.

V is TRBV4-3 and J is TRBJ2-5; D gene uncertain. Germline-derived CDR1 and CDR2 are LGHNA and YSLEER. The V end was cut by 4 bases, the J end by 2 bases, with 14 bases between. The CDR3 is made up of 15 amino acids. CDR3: CASSLSTTFQETQYF. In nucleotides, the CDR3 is TGCGCCAGCAGCCTGTCTACTACCTTTCAAGAGACCCAGTACTTC.

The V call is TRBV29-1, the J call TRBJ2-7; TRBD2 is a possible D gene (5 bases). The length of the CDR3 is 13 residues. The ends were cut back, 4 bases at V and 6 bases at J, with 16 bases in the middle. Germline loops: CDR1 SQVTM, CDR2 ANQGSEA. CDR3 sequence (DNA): TGCAGCGTTGTAGGTTCTAGCATCGCCGAGCAGTACTTC. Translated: CSVVGSSIAEQYF.

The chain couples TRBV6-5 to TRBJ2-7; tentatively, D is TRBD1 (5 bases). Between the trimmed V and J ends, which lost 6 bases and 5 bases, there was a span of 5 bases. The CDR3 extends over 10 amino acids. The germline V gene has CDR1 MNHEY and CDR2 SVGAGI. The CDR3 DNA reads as TGTGCCAGCAGACAGGACGAGCAGTACTTC. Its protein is CASRQDEQYF.

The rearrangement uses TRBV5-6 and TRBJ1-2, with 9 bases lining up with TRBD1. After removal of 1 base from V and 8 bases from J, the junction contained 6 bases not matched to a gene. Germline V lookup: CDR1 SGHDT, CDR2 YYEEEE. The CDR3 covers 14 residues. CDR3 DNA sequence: TGTGCCAGCAGCTTGACAGGGGGCGTAGGAGGCTACACCTTC. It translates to CASSLTGGVGGYTF. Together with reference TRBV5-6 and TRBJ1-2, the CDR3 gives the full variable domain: DAGVTQSPTHLIKTRGQQVTLRCSPKSGHDTVSWYQQALGQGPQFIFQYYEEEERQRGNFPDRFSGHQFPNYSSELNVNALLLGDSALYLCASSLTGGVGGYTFGSGTRLTVV.

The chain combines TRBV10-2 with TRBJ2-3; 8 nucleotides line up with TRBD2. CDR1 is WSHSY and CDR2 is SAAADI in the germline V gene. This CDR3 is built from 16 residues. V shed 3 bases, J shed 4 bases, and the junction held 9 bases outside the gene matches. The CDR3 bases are TGCGCCAGCAGTGATATTCCGGGACTAGTCTCAGATACGCAGTATTTT. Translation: CASSDIPGLVSDTQYF.

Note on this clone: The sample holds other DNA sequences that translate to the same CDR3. The CDR3 DNA reads TGTGCCAGCAGCTTAGAGTCCACAGATACGCAGTATTTT. Protein sequence: CASSLESTDTQYF. This chain joins TRBV7-9 and TRBJ2-3; no clear D. The CDR3 is 13 amino acids. V dropped 1 base and J dropped 2 bases, with 4 bases sitting between them. Per the germline V gene, CDR1 is SEHNR and CDR2 is FQNEAQ (reference sequence).